These 3 T cell receptor beta chains share one sample of origin, sequenced in a study of PD-L1 blockade in urothelial cancer. Time point reported: pretreatment peripheral blood. This table comes from immunoSEQ multiplex PCR, and its TCRdb copy is limited to in-frame clones, with some not included. The table shows 55,000 to 80,000 clones, with around 81% occurring only once. The sequencing here drew on PBMCs, taken around atezolizumab (anti-PD-L1) treatment. Receptors originate from a man in his 70s with urothelial cancer.

The V gene is TRBV10-1, the J gene TRBJ2-7; 9 nucleotides line up with TRBD1. The CDR3 is 15 residues long. CDR1 is WNHNN and CDR2 is SYGVQD in the germline V gene (reference sequence). The trim removed 2 bases at V and 3 bases at J, leaving 5 bases unmatched. CDR3 DNA: TGCGCCAGCAGTGAGGTAGGGACAGGGATCTACGAGCAGTACTTC. Its protein is CASSEVGTGIYEQYF.

J is TRBJ2-1 and V is TRBV7-3; D not resolved. This CDR3 has 14 residues. Germline V gives CDR1 SGHTA, CDR2 FQGTGA. Trimming pared 2 bases from V and 6 bases from J, leaving 11 bases between. CDR3 sequence (DNA): TGTGCCAGCAGCTTAGTGCGTAGAGGCAATGAGCAGTTCTTC. Encoded protein: CASSLVRRGNEQFF.

This chain uses TRBV10-3 with TRBJ1-5, with D tentatively TRBD1 (5 bases). With 7 bases removed from V and 4 bases from J, the gap between germline ends came to 11 bases. Germline V gene lookup returns CDR1 ENHRY and CDR2 SYGVKD. The CDR3 is made up of 13 amino acids. CDR3 protein: CAINRQFNQPQHF. Written as DNA, the CDR3 is TGTGCCATCAATCGACAGTTTAATCAGCCCCAGCATTTT.